The source of this T cell receptor beta chain is a study of CD8+CD57+ T cells in acquired aplastic anemia. Study results and caveats: CD8+ Simpson's diversity in patients was not significantly different from that in controls. Roughly 30 sequences, all CD8+ CDR3, were shared between patients and controls.

Patients included in sequencing had previously demonstrated CD8+CD57+ cell expansion by flow cytometry. With no exception, the patients had severe acquired aplastic anemia. Patient blood was sampled before any therapy had been received. Genomic DNA constituted the template upon which TCR beta VDJ and CDR3 profiling was performed. One entry per CDR3 protein results from TCRdb running MiXCR on the reads. This table has 200,000 to 300,000 distinct CDR3 sequences, approximately 45% appearing once. Turning to this clonotype: Antigen specificity is unknown.

What was sequenced was sorted CD4+, CD8+, or CD8+CD57+ T cells (not recorded which) from PBMCs. The clonotype comes from a human donor with aplastic anemia.

DNA for the CDR3: TGTGCCAGCAGCTATGGGACAAGGGAGACCCAGTACTTC. Translation: CASSYGTRETQYF. The V gene is TRBV7-3, the J gene TRBJ2-5, with D tentatively TRBD1 (6 bases). V was cut by 4 bases and J by 5 bases, with 11 bases left in between. CDR1 SGHTA and CDR2 FQGTGA come from the germline V gene. The CDR3 has 13 amino acids.